These 25 T cell receptor beta chains share one sample of origin, sequenced in a study of post-analysis software for immune sequencing data. Study observations and caveats: Among four to six TRBV segments more frequent in patients than controls were TRBV5-6, TRBV5-1 and TRBV20-1.

Researchers reported that TCR beta cDNA libraries carried unique molecular identifiers. TCRdb passed the PCR reads through MiXCR, listing each CDR3 protein once. This table has about 500,000 distinct CDR3 sequences, roughly 45% appearing once. The antigens these receptors bind are not known. The sample consisted of blood. The origin of the receptors is a girl aged 5-17 years with multiple sclerosis.

This clonotype has ten or more counts. The rearrangement links TRBV18 to TRBJ2-3, with D perhaps matching TRBD1 (5 bases). The CDR3 has 14 residues. Trimming shortened V by 5 bases and J by 2 bases, and 11 bases separated the two germline ends. From germline, CDR1 is KGHSH and CDR2 LQKENI. CDR3 region: CASSRTPTTDTQYF. For the CDR3, the DNA is TGTGCCAGCTCAAGGACACCGACCACAGATACGCAGTATTTT.

The CDR3 nucleotides are TGCAGTGCTCCAGATCCACCTAATTCACCCCTCCACTTT. It encodes CSAPDPPNSPLHF. The rearrangement uses TRBV20-1 and TRBJ1-6; D is undetermined. In germline, CDR1 is DFQATT, CDR2 SNEGSKA (reference sequence). The length of the CDR3 is 13 residues. Trimming removed 5 bases at V and 6 bases at J, with 11 bases between.

CDR3 residues: CASGKDNSDEKLFF. The CDR3, as DNA: TGTGCCAGCGGCAAGGACAACTCCGATGAAAAACTGTTTTTT. The chain recombines TRBV2 with TRBJ1-4; D is perhaps TRBD1 (5 bases). Trimming stripped 8 bases from V and 6 bases from J, with 16 bases between. The CDR3 sequence is 14 residues long. The germline V gene encodes CDR1 SNHLY and CDR2 FYNNEI.

In DNA form, the CDR3 reads TGTGCCAGCAGCTTCTCCAGGGATGGCTACACCTTC. Protein: CASSFSRDGYTF. V and J are TRBV7-9 and TRBJ1-2, with D possibly matching TRBD1 (5 bases). Trimming left V 3 bases short and J 6 bases short, with 8 bases between. CDR1 is SEHNR and CDR2 is FQNEAQ in the germline V gene (reference sequence). This CDR3 has 12 amino acids.

This clonotype was picked up a small number of times. The chain recombines TRBV29-1 with TRBJ1-2; no clear D. Trimming took 3 bases from V and 0 from J, leaving 17 bases between them. Germline V gives CDR1 SQVTM, CDR2 ANQGSEA. The CDR3 covers 16 residues. CDR3 loop: CSVDMGSAEPNYGYTF. For the CDR3, the DNA is TGCAGCGTTGACATGGGATCGGCAGAACCTAACTATGGCTACACCTTC.

The chain combines TRBV5-1 with TRBJ1-1; the D is unclear. Germline assignment: CDR1 SGHRS and CDR2 YFSETQ. CDR3 length: 13 amino acids. The V end was cut by 3 bases, the J end by 5 bases, with 11 bases between. CDR3 sequence reads: CASSSYMGTEAFF. For the CDR3, the DNA is TGCGCCAGCAGCTCGTACATGGGGACTGAAGCTTTCTTT.

CDR3: CASSLAGQSDTDTQYF. CDR3 DNA sequence: TGTGCCAGCAGCTTAGCGGGACAGTCCGACACAGATACGCAGTATTTT. The chain links TRBV7-9 to TRBJ2-3, with TRBD1 matching over 7 bases. In germline, CDR1 is SEHNR, CDR2 FQNEAQ (reference sequence). After removal of 0 bases from V and 2 bases from J, the junction contained 5 bases not matched to a gene. This CDR3 has 16 residues.

The chain combines TRBV7-6 with TRBJ1-1; 7 nucleotides line up with TRBD1. The germline V gene has CDR1 SGHVS and CDR2 FNYEAQ. With 1 base clipped from V and 6 bases from J, the junction kept 8 bases outside the gene matches. This CDR3 contains 15 residues. CDR3: CASSLVAGGSSEAFF. CDR3 nucleotides: TGTGCCAGCAGCTTAGTAGCAGGGGGGAGTTCTGAAGCTTTCTTT.

This clonotype has just a few counts. This chain joins TRBV20-1 and TRBJ1-2; no definite D call. The CDR3 consists of 13 residues. V was clipped by 7 bases and J by 0 bases, with 12 bases between them. Germline V gene lookup returns CDR1 DFQATT and CDR2 SNEGSKA (reference sequence). The CDR3 DNA reads TGCAGTGGGGCAGGCGCAACTAACTATGGCTACACCTTC. As protein: CSGAGATNYGYTF.

In this sample, this clonotype turned up a few times. The V call is TRBV6-5, the J call TRBJ2-1, with D perhaps matching TRBD2 (7 bases). The CDR3 spans 15 residues. Trimming left V 6 bases short and J 5 bases short, with 17 bases between. From germline, CDR1 is MNHEY and CDR2 SVGAGI. The CDR3 nucleotides are TGTGCCAGCAGCCCAAGGGGGGCGGGGGACAATGAGCAGTTCTTC. Translated, it gives CASSPRGAGDNEQFF.

The V and J genes are TRBV4-3 and TRBJ2-1; tentatively, D is TRBD1 or TRBD2 (5 bases each). This CDR3 has 19 amino acids. V lost 0 bases, J lost 4 bases, and 22 bases lay in between. Germline-derived CDR1 and CDR2 are LGHNA and YSLEER. The CDR3 region is CASSQDIYGARARYNEQFF. CDR3 sequence (DNA): TGCGCCAGCAGCCAAGATATCTACGGGGCCAGGGCGCGTTACAATGAGCAGTTCTTC.

The V call is TRBV12-3 or TRBV12-4, the J call TRBJ1-2; no reliable D call. The CDR3 covers 15 residues. Trimming removed 3 bases at V and 11 bases at J, with 22 bases between. The CDR3 DNA follows: TGTGCCAGCAGTTTTTTCAGATTAGCCACTCCTGCTTACACCTTC. Residues: CASSFFRLATPAYTF.

This clonotype was counted a few times. The V gene is TRBV28, the J gene TRBJ2-5, with D perhaps assigned TRBD1 or TRBD2 (5 bases each). The CDR3 is 15 residues long. V was trimmed by 6 bases and J by 7 bases, leaving 21 bases between them. Germline CDR1 reads MDHEN; CDR2 reads SYDVKM. CDR3 in DNA: TGTGCCAGCAGCCCTCCGCCAGGGACGGGGACGACCCAGTACTTC. It specifies CASSPPPGTGTTQYF.

The V call is TRBV6-1, the J call TRBJ1-5, with D perhaps TRBD1 (6 bases). V was clipped by 2 bases and J by 15 bases, with 29 bases between them. Per the germline V gene, CDR1 is MNHNS and CDR2 is SASEGT. The CDR3 runs 17 residues. The CDR3 spells CASSEFVFLAMPGQRHF. In DNA, the CDR3 is TGTGCCAGCAGTGAATTTGTCTTCTTGGCCATGCCGGGACAAAGGCATTTT.

This rearrangement joins TRBV2 to TRBJ2-7; TRBD2 matches 9 bases. The V gene end was trimmed by 7 bases and the J gene end by 3 bases; junction bases not matched to a gene: 7. Germline CDR1 and CDR2: SNHLY and FYNNEI. This CDR3 comprises 14 residues. CDR3 DNA: TGTGCCAGCAAATCGACTAGCGGAATCTACGAGCAGTACTTC. It encodes CASKSTSGIYEQYF.

V gene TRBV5-1 combines with J gene TRBJ2-7; the D gene could be TRBD1 or TRBD2 (6 bases each). CDR3 length: 15 amino acids. Trimming left V 4 bases short and J 2 bases short, with 16 bases between. Germline V gene data show CDR1 as SGHRS and CDR2 as YFSETQ. CDR3 protein: CASSKRAGGTYEQYF. CDR3 coding DNA: TGCGCCAGCAGCAAAAGGGCCGGGGGCACCTACGAGCAGTACTTC. Drawing the rest from reference TRBV5-1 and TRBJ2-7, the complete variable domain is KAGVTQTPRYLIKTRGQQVTLSCSPISGHRSVSWYQQTPGQGLQFLFEYFSETQRNKGNFPGRFSGRQFSNSRSEMNVSTLELGDSALYLCASSKRAGGTYEQYFGPGTRLTVT.

This clonotype was counted between two and nine times. The chain uses TRBV10-3 and TRBJ1-2; TRBD1 matches 8 bases. The ends lost 3 bases at V and 4 bases at J; junction bases unmatched: 19. Per the germline V gene, CDR1 is ENHRY and CDR2 is SYGVKD. The CDR3 extends over 19 amino acids. CDR3 in DNA: TGTGCCATCAGTGAAGGGTCGGTGGCAGGGGGCACCCGAGGCTATGGCTACACCTTC. The encoded protein is CAISEGSVAGGTRGYGYTF.

The V gene is TRBV3-1, the J gene TRBJ2-7; possible D gene TRBD2, 5 bases. V lost 0 bases and J 2 bases, leaving 11 bases between the germline ends. Germline V CDR1 and CDR2: LGHDT, YNNKEL (reference sequence). The CDR3 length is 15 residues. This CDR3 is CASSQEGLAAYEQYF. The CDR3 region has the DNA TGTGCCAGCAGCCAAGAAGGTCTAGCTGCCTACGAGCAGTACTTC.

The chain combines TRBV27 with TRBJ2-1; D gene unclear. The J call is doubtful: the DNA matches TRBJ2-7 better. Germline assignment: CDR1 MNHEY and CDR2 SMNVEV (reference sequence). This CDR3 region has 12 residues. This chain's CDR3 is CASSLIPSEQYF. In DNA, the CDR3 is TGTGCCAGCAGTTTAATCCCCTCCGAGCAGTACTTC.

The V gene is TRBV29-1, the J gene TRBJ2-3; 12 bases match TRBD2. Germline CDR1 SQVTM, CDR2 ANQGSEA. The CDR3 runs 14 residues. J was trimmed by 4 bases and V by 7 bases; bases with no gene match: 6. CDR3 sequence reads: CSATTSGRSDTQYF. CDR3 bases: TGCAGCGCGACCACTAGCGGGAGGTCAGATACGCAGTATTTT.

V usage is TRBV7-2 and J usage is TRBJ2-5, with D possibly TRBD2 on 5 matching bases. V was clipped by 5 bases and J by 5 bases, with 18 bases between them. The CDR3 has 15 amino acids. The germline CDR1 and CDR2 sequences are SGHTA and FQGNSA. The CDR3 spells CASSPRHYGEETQYF. Written as DNA, the CDR3 is TGTGCCAGCAGCCCACGACATTACGGGGAGGAGACCCAGTACTTC.

This clonotype was seen a few times. This rearrangement joins TRBV28 to TRBJ1-2; 7 nucleotides line up with TRBD1. The junction had 6 bases not matched to a gene; V was cut back by 5 bases and J by 0 bases. Germline lookup yields CDR1 MDHEN and CDR2 SYDVKM. The CDR3 runs 15 residues. This CDR3 reads CASSPGTVTNYGYTF. In nucleotides, the CDR3 is TGTGCCAGCAGTCCTGGGACAGTTACTAACTATGGCTACACCTTC.

This clonotype has just a few counts. The V call is TRBV12-3 or TRBV12-4, the J call TRBJ2-3; 9 bases align to TRBD1. Trimming took 7 bases from V and 15 from J; bases not matched to a gene: 23. This CDR3 has 16 residues. The CDR3, as DNA: TGTGCCAGCACCGCGGGGGACAGGGCTAGCACAGATACGGAATATTTT. This gives the protein CASTAGDRASTDTEYF.

In its sample, this clonotype was seen a few times. This chain joins TRBV21-1 and TRBJ2-7. TRBV21-1 is a known pseudogene. The CDR3 has 15 amino acids. The CDR3 sequence: CASSKGVDGDYEQYF. CDR3 nucleotide sequence: TGTGCCAGCAGCAAAGGGGTTGACGGAGACTACGAGCAGTACTTC.

In this sample, this clonotype turned up a few times. The CDR3 loop is CASSLGREDPDVQYF. As DNA, the CDR3 is TGTGCCAGCAGCTTAGGGAGGGAGGATCCTGATGTGCAGTACTTC. This sequence joins TRBV7-6 and TRBJ2-7, with D possibly matching TRBD2 (6 bases). The CDR3 spans 15 residues. V was clipped by 1 base and J by 9 bases, with 19 bases between them. The germline V gene encodes CDR1 SGHVS and CDR2 FNYEAQ.